The sequence of this T cell receptor beta chain was determined in a study of T cells after yellow fever vaccination (dated by TCRdb to the late 2010s). About the full investigation: The SMART-Seq v4 Ultra Low Input RNA kit was used to prepare libraries from fractions with low cell numbers. To follow T-cell clones before and after primary and booster YFV17D yellow fever vaccination, bulk TCR alpha and beta repertoires were sequenced over time. The cohort comprised two healthy male donors, one aged 18 to 30 and one aged 30 to 40 years. Blood samples were taken at several timepoints before and after primary and secondary immunization, and bulk PBMC replicates and cell subsets were isolated.

This specimen's treatment or condition label, interpreted: live attenuated yellow fever vaccine strain. At each blood-draw timepoint, two biological replicates of bulk PBMCs were collected. A standard Ficoll-Paque protocol was used to isolate PBMCs from peripheral blood. RNA was extracted with TriZol from bulk PBMCs, CD4 and CD8 fractions, and dextramer-positive and dextramer-negative fractions. The germline V gene specifies SGHTA as CDR1 and FQGNSA as CDR2. For this chain, trimming is 6 bases at the V end and 5 bases at the J end, and the number of junction bases without a gene match is 9. The CDR3 runs 15 amino acids, cysteine and phenylalanine included. Only CDR3 DNA remains: 45 bases, in frame from the first base. TCR cDNA was synthesized by 5'RACE template switching, through which a universal primer site and unique molecular identifiers were introduced. Priming of cDNA synthesis was performed from both the TCR alpha and TCR beta constant segments. Library amplification used two PCR steps, and the second PCR step added sample barcodes and sequencing adapters. Sequencing of libraries was performed on Illumina HiSeq 2500 (2x100 bp) or NovaSeq (2x150 bp). For the original study's pipeline: MIGEC handled demultiplexing of reads and collapsing into UMI consensus sequences, while MiXCR performed V(D)J alignment. Using edgeR on replicate PBMC samples, clonotypes were called vaccine-responding if FDR was below 0.01 and the log2 fold change was above 5 up to day 15. Each bulk clonotype was labeled CD4 or CD8 based on which sequenced repertoire, CD4 or CD8, contained the clonotype at higher abundance. TCRdb trimmed the raw reads at Q25, called clones with MiXCR and kept productive beta chains. Entries are consolidated by CDR3 protein sequence, retaining the most common genes and DNA. Here the V and J calls rest on TCRdb's processing, not on the authors' analysis. Across this sample there are around 600,000 distinct CDR3 sequences, with about 12% seen only once. The ten largest clones capture 14% to 15% of the sample.

This clonotype was seen at least ten times. This receptor's antigen is unknown. No much larger clonotype is one base removed from it; base qualities were not supplied. Study-wide findings and limitations: The secondary T-cell response was found to be weaker but faster than the primary response, with a peak reached on day 5 rather than on day 15. Only two donors were included in the study, so the extent to which the findings can be generalized is limited. Computational filtering was needed because FACS-sorted repertoires could contain abundant contaminating clonotypes from the bulk population. A small fraction of clonotypes appeared in both the CD4 and CD8 compartments, likely as a result of convergent recombination. After the booster, most clones that had expanded after primary vaccination were detected again (around 95% of CD4 and 88% of CD8), suggesting broad maintenance of memory.

The chain employs TRBV7-2 and TRBJ2-2; TRBD1 lines up with 7 middle nucleotides. This TCR was sampled from a man younger than 45 who received the YFV17D yellow fever vaccine. Sequencing was performed on PBMCs, taken on the day of the yellow fever booster vaccination. The DNA is TGTGCCAGCAGTTTTAGACAGGGTGGGACCGGGGAGCTGTTTTTT. Translated, it reads CASSFRQGGTGELFF.